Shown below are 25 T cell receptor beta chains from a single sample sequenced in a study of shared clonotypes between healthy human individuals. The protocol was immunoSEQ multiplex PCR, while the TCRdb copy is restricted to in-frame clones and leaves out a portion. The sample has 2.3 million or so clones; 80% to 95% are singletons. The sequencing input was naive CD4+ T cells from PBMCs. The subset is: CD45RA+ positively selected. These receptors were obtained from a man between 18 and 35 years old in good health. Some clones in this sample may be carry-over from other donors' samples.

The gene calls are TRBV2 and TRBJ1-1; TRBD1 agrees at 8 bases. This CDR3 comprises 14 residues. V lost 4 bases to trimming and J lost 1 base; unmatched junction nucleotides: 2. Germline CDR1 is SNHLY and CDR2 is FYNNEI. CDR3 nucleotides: TGTGCCAGCAGTGCAGGGGGCTCGAACACTGAAGCTTTCTTT. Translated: CASSAGGSNTEAFF.

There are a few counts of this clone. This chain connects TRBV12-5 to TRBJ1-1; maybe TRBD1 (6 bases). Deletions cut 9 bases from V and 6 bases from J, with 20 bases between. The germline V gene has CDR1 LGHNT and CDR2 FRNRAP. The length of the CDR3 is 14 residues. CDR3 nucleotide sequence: TGTGCTAGAGGGCGTGGGGGGCCGGTCCCTGAAGCTTTCTTT. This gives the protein CARGRGGPVPEAFF.

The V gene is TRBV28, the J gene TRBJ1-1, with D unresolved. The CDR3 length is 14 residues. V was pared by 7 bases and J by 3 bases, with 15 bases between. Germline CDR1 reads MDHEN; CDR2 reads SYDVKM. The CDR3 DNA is TGTGCCAGCACAAGTTTTAGGGAATACACTGAAGCTTTCTTT. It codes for CASTSFREYTEAFF.

The CDR3 spells CASSLFPSWGQPDQETQYF. The CDR3 nucleotides read TGTGCCAGCAGTTTATTTCCGTCTTGGGGACAGCCAGACCAAGAGACCCAGTACTTC. V and J are TRBV27 and TRBJ2-5, with 7 bases aligning to TRBD1. CDR3 length equals 19 residues. V was clipped by 1 base and J by 0 bases; unmatched bases: 14. CDR1 is MNHEY, CDR2 SMNVEV, per germline (reference sequence).

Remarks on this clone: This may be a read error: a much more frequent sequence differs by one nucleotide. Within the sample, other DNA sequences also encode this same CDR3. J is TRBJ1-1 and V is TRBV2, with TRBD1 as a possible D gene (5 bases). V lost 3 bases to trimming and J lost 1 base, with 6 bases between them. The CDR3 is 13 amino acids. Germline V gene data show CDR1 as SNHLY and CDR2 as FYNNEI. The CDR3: CASSDQGNTEAFF. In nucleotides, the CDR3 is TGTGCCAGCAGTGATCAGGGGAACACTGAAGCTTTCTTT.

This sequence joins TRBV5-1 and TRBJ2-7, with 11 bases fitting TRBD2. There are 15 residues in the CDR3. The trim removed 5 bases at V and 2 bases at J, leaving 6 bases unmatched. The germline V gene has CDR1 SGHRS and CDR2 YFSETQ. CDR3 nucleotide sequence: TGCGCCAGCAGTTGGGGACTAGCGGAGCCCTACGAGCAGTACTTC. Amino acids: CASSWGLAEPYEQYF. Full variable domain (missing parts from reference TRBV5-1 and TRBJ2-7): KAGVTQTPRYLIKTRGQQVTLSCSPISGHRSVSWYQQTPGQGLQFLFEYFSETQRNKGNFPGRFSGRQFSNSRSEMNVSTLELGDSALYLCASSWGLAEPYEQYFGPGTRLTVT.

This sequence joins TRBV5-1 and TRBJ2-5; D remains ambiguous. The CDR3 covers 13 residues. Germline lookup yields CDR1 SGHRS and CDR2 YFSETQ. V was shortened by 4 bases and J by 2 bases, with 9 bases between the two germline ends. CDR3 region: CASSATPQETQYF. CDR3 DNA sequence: TGCGCCAGCAGCGCAACTCCACAAGAGACCCAGTACTTC.

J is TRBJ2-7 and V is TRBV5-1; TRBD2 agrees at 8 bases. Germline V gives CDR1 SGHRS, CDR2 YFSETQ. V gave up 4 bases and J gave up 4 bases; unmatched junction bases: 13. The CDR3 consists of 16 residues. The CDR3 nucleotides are TGCGCCAGCAGCCCTTCTGCGGGACTAGGACAATACGAGCAGTACTTC. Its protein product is CASSPSAGLGQYEQYF. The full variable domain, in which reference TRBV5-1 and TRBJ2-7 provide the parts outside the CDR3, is KAGVTQTPRYLIKTRGQQVTLSCSPISGHRSVSWYQQTPGQGLQFLFEYFSETQRNKGNFPGRFSGRQFSNSRSEMNVSTLELGDSALYLCASSPSAGLGQYEQYFGPGTRLTVT.

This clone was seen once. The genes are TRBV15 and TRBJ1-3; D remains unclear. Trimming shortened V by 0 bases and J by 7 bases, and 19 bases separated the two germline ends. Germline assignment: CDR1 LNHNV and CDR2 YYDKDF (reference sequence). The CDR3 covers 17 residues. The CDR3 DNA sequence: TGTGCCACCAGCAGAGAGGAGGGTCATTCCATTATTAACACCATATATTTT. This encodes CATSREEGHSIINTIYF. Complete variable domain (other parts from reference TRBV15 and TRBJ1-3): DAMVIQNPRYQVTQFGKPVTLSCSQTLNHNVMYWYQQKSSQAPKLLFHYYDKDFNNEADTPDNFQSRRPNTSFCFLDIRSPGLGDTAMYLCATSREEGHSIINTIYFGEGSWLTVV.

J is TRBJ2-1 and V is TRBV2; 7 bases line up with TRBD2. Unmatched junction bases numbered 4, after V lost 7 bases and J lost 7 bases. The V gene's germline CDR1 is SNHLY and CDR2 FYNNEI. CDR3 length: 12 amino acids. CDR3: CASTRSGNEQFF. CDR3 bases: TGTGCCAGCACTCGTAGCGGGAATGAGCAGTTCTTC.

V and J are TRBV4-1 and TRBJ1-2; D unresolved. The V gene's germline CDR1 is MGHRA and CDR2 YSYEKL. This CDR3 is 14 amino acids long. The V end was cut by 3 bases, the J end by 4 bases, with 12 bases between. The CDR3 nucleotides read TGCGCCAGCAGCCAGCTGGGAGGGAGCTATGGCTACACCTTC. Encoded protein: CASSQLGGSYGYTF.

This chain's CDR3 is CASIEQPTGNTIYF. The CDR3 DNA reads TGTGCCAGCATCGAACAGCCAACTGGAAACACCATATATTTT. This chain links TRBV2 with TRBJ1-3; no definite D call. CDR3 length: 14 residues. With 7 bases removed from V and 2 bases from J, the gap between germline ends came to 12 bases. Germline V CDR1 and CDR2: SNHLY, FYNNEI.

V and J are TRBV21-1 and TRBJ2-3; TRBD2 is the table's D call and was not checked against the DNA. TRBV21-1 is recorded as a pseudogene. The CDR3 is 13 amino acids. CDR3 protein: CASSLGGADTQYF. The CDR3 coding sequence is TGTGCCAGCAGCTTGGGGGGGGCAGATACGCAGTATTTT.

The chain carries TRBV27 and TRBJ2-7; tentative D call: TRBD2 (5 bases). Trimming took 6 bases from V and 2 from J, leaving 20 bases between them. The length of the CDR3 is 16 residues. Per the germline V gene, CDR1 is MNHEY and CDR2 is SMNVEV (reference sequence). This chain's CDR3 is CASSPLRVLGTYEQYF. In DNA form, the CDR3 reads TGTGCCAGCAGCCCCCTACGGGTACTCGGGACCTACGAGCAGTACTTC.

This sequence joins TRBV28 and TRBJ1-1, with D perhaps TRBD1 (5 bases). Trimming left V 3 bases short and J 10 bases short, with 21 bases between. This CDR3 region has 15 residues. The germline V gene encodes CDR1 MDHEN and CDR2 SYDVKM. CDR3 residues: CASSFSDRDGSGAFF. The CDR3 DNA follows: TGTGCCAGCAGTTTCAGTGACAGAGACGGGAGCGGAGCTTTCTTT.

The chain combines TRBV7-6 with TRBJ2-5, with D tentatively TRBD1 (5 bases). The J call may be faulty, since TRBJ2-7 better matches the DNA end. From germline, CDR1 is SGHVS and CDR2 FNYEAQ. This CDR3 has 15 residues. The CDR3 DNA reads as TGTGCCAGCAGCATAGACAGAAAAAGCTCCTACGAGCAGTACTTC. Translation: CASSIDRKSSYEQYF.

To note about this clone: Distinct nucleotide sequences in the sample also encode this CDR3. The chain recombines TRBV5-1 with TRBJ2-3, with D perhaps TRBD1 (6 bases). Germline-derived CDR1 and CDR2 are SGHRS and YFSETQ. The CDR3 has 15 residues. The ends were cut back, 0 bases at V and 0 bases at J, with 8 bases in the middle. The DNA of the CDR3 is TGCGCCAGCAGCTTGGGACAGGCTAGCACAGATACGCAGTATTTT. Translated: CASSLGQASTDTQYF.

Here the CDR3 DNA reads TGTGCCAGCTCACCACTCGGCTCCTACGAGCAGTACTTC. Translating it yields CASSPLGSYEQYF. The rearrangement uses TRBV18 and TRBJ2-5, with D unclear. The DNA end lines up better with TRBJ2-7; the J call may be wrong. This CDR3 spans 13 amino acids. Germline assignment: CDR1 KGHSH and CDR2 LQKENI.

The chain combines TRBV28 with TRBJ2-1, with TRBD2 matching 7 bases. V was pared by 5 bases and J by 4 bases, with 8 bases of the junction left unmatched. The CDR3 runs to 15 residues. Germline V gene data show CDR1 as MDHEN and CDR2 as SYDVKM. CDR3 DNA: TGTGCCAGCAGTCGGAGGGCTAGCGGATACAATGAGCAGTTCTTC. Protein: CASSRRASGYNEQFF.

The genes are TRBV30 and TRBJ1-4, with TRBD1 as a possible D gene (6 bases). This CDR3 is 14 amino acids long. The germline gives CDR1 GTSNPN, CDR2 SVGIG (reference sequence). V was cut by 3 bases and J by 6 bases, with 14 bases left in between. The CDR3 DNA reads TGTGCCTGGAGCGGGGGGCGTCCCCATGAAAAACTGTTTTTT. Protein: CAWSGGRPHEKLFF.

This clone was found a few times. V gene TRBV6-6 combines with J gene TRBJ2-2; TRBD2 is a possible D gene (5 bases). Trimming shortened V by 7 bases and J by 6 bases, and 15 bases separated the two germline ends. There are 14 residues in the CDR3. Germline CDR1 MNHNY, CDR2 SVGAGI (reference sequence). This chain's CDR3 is CASTNNAGPGELFF. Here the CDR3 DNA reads TGTGCCAGCACCAACAACGCGGGCCCCGGGGAGCTGTTTTTT.

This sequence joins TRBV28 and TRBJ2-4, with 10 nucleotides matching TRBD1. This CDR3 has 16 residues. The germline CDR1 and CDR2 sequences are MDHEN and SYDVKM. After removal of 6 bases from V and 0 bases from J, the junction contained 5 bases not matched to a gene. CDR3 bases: TGTGCCAGCAGCCTTGGACAGGGGGTAGCCAAAAACATTCAGTACTTC. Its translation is CASSLGQGVAKNIQYF.

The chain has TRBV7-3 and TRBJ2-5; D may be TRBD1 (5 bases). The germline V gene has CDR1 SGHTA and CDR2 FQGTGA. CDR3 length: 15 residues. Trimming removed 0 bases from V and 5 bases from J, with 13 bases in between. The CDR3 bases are TGTGCCAGCAGCTTAACGTTAGGGGCATGGGAGACCCAGTACTTC. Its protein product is CASSLTLGAWETQYF.

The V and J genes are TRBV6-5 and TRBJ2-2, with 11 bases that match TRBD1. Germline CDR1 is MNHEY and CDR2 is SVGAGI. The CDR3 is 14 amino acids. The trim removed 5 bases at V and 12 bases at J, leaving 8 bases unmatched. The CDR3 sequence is CASSPSRDRGKLFF. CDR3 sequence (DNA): TGTGCCAGCAGTCCCTCTCGGGACAGGGGGAAGCTGTTTTTT.

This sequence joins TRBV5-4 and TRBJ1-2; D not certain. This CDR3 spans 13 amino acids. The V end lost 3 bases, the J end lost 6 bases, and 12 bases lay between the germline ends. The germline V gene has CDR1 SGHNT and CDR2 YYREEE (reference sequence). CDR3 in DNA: TGTGCCAGCAGCTCCGTTTCGGAGCATGGCTACACCTTC. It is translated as CASSSVSEHGYTF.